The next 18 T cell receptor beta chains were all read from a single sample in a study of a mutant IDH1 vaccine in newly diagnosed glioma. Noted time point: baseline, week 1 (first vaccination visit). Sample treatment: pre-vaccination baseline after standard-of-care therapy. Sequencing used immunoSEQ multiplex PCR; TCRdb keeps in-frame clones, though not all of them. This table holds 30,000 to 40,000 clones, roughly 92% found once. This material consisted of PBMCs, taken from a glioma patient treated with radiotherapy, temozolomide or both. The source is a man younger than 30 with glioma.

CDR3 region: CASSFRLAPWEQYF. DNA for the CDR3: TGTGCCAGCAGTTTTCGTCTAGCGCCCTGGGAGCAGTACTTC. The chain combines TRBV28 with TRBJ2-7; perhaps TRBD2 as D (6 bases). Germline assignment: CDR1 MDHEN and CDR2 SYDVKM. V lost 3 bases, J lost 7 bases, and 16 bases lay in between. The CDR3 runs 14 residues. Full variable domain (rest looked up from reference TRBV28 and TRBJ2-7): DVKVTQSSRYLVKRTGEKVFLECVQDMDHENMFWYRQDPGLGLRLIYFSYDVKMKEKGDIPEGYSVSREKKERFSLILESASTNQTSMYLCASSFRLAPWEQYFGPGTRLTVT.

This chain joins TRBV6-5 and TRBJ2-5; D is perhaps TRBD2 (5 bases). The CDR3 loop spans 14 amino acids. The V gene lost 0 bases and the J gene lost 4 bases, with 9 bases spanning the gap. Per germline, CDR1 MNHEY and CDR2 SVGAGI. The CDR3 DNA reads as TGTGCCAGCAGTTACTCGTGGGGAGTAGAGACCCAGTACTTC. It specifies CASSYSWGVETQYF.

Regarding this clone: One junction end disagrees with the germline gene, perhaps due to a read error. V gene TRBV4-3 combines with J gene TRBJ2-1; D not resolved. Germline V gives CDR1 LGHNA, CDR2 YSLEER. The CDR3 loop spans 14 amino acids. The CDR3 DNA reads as TGCGCCAGCAGTCAGGAGACTTTCTACGATGAGCAGTTCTTC. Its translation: CASSQETFYDEQFF.

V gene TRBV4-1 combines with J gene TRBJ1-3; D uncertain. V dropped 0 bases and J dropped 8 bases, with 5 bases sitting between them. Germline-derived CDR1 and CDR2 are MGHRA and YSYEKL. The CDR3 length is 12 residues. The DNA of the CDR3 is TGCGCCAGCAGCCAAGATGGGCACACCATATATTTT. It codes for CASSQDGHTIYF.

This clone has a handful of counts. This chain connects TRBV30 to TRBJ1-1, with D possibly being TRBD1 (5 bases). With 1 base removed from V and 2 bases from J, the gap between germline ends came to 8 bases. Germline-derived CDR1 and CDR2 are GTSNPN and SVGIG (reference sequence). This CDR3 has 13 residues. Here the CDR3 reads CAWSDGGNTEAFF. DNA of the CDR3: TGTGCCTGGAGTGACGGGGGAAACACTGAAGCTTTCTTT.

The CDR3 DNA reads TGTGCCAGCAGCGTGTTGGGGGGCGGTCAGCCCCAGCATTTT. This translates into CASSVLGGGQPQHF. This rearrangement joins TRBV2 to TRBJ1-5, with TRBD1 as a possible D gene (6 bases). Germline assignment: CDR1 SNHLY and CDR2 FYNNEI. The CDR3 totals 14 residues. Trimming pared 6 bases from V and 6 bases from J, leaving 15 bases between.

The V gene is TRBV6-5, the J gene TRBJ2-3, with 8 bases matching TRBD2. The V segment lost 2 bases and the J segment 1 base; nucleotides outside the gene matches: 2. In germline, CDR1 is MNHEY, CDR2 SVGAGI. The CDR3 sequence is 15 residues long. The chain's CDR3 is CASSYRRGGTDTQYF. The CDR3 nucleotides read TGTGCCAGCAGTTACCGGCGGGGGGGCACAGATACGCAGTATTTT.

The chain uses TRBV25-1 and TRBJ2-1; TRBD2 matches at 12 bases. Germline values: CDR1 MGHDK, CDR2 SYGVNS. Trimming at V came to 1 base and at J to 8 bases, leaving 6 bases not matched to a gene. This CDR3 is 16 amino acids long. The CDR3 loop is CASSESLAGGLDEQFF. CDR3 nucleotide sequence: TGTGCCAGCAGTGAATCCCTAGCGGGAGGGTTGGATGAGCAGTTCTTC.

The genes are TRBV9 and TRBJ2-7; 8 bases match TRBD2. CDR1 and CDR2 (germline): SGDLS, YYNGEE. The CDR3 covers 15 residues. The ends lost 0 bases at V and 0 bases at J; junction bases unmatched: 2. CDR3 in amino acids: CASSVGSGSSYEQYF. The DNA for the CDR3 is TGTGCCAGCAGCGTAGGCAGCGGGAGCTCCTACGAGCAGTACTTC.

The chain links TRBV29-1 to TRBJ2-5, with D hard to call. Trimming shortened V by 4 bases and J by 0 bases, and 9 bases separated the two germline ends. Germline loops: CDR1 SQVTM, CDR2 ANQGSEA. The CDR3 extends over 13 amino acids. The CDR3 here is CSVVRVYQETQYF. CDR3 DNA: TGCAGCGTTGTACGGGTGTACCAAGAGACCCAGTACTTC.

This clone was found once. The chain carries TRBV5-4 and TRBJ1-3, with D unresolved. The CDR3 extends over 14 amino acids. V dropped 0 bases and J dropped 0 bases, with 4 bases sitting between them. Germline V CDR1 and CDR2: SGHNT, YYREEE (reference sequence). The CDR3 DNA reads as TGTGCCAGCAGCTTGGAACTCTCTGGAAACACCATATATTTT. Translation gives CASSLELSGNTIYF.

In nucleotides, the CDR3 is TGTGCCAGCAGCCTCGGGGAGATGAACACTGAAGCTTTCTTT. Its protein product is CASSLGEMNTEAFF. V usage is TRBV5-8 and J usage is TRBJ1-1; D is undetermined. Germline loops: CDR1 SGHTS, CDR2 YDEGEE. The ends were cut back, 4 bases at V and 0 bases at J, with 10 bases in the middle. The CDR3 loop spans 14 amino acids.

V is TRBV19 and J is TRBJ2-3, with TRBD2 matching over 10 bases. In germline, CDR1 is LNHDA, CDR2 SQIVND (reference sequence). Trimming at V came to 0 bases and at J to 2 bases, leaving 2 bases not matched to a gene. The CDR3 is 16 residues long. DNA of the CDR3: TGTGCCAGTAGTATAGATCTAGCGGGAGTCACAGATACGCAGTATTTT. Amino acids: CASSIDLAGVTDTQYF. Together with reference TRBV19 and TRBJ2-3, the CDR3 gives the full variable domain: DGGITQSPKYLFRKEGQNVTLSCEQNLNHDAMYWYRQDPGQGLRLIYYSQIVNDFQKGDIAEGYSVSREKKESFPLTVTSAQKNPTAFYLCASSIDLAGVTDTQYFGPGTRLTVL.

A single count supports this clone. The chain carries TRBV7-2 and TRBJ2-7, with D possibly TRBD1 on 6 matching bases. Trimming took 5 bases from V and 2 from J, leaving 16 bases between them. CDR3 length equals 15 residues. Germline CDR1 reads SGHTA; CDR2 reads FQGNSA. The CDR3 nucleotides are TGTGCCAGCAGCCTCCGGACAGAGCTAGCCTACGAGCAGTACTTC. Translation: CASSLRTELAYEQYF. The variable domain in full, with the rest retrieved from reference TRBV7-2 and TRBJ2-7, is GAGVSQSPSNKVTEKGKDVELRCDPISGHTALYWYRQSLGQGLEFLIYFQGNSAPDKSGLPSDRFSAERTGGSVSTLTIQRTQQEDSAVYLCASSLRTELAYEQYFGPGTRLTVT.

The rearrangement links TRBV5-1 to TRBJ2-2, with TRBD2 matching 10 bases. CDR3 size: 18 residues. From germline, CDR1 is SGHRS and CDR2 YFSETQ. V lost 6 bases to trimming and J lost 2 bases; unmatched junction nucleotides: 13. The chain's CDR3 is CASTPQASGSLNTGELFF. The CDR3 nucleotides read TGCGCCAGCACCCCCCAGGCTAGCGGGAGCCTCAACACCGGGGAGCTGTTTTTT.

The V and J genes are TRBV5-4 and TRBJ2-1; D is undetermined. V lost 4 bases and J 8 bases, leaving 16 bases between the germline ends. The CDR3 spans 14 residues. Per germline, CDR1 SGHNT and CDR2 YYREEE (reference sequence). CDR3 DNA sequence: TGTGCCAGCAGCCCTTGGAACTCTGGCGATGAGCAGTTCTTC. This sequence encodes CASSPWNSGDEQFF.

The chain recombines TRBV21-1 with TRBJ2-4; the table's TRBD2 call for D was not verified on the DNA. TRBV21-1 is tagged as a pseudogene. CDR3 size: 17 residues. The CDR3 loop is CASSKRGGVGAKNIQYF. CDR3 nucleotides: TGTGCCAGCAGCAAACGGGGGGGGGTCGGGGCCAAAAACATTCAGTACTTC.

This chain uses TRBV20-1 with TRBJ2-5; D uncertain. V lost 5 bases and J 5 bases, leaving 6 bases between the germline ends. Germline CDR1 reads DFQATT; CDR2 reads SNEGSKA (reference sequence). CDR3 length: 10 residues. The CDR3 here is CSAQDETQYF. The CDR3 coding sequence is TGCAGTGCTCAGGACGAGACCCAGTACTTC.